This T cell receptor (beta chain) derives from a study of regulatory T cells in long-lasting Graves disease. Study-wide findings and caveats: Patients with persistent disease showed a bias toward TRBV28, TRBJ1-2 and TRBJ2-5.

From germline, CDR1 is SEHNR and CDR2 FQNEAQ (reference sequence). V was shortened by 5 bases and J by 7 bases, with 18 bases between the two germline ends. The CDR3 has 15 amino acids. Arm-PCR of CDR3 regions with iRepertoire HTBI primers generated TCR beta libraries. TCRdb reanalysed the multiplex PCR reads using MiXCR and keeps one entry per CDR3 protein. The sample contains more than 350,000 distinct CDR3 sequences, under 15% of which appear only once. Time point indicated: newly diagnosed GD, antithyroid drugs for less than 3 months. PBMC RNA served as the TCR library source. It was by American Thyroid Association guidelines that Graves' disease was diagnosed. This clonotype was seen repeatedly, ten times or more. The target antigen is unknown. The same data also contributed to another study, on T cells in Graves' hyperthyroidism and ophthalmopathy. Per that paper: In the first-round RT-PCR of the TCR CDR3, the HTBI primer set was used.

The sequence was collected from a woman in her thirties with Graves disease. The chain couples TRBV7-9 to TRBJ1-5; D call uncertain. The sequenced sample was peripheral blood mononuclear cells (PBMCs), obtained at new diagnosis, from a patient treated with antithyroid drugs. In nucleotides, the CDR3 is TGTGCCAGCAGCCTCGACCTGGGGAGTGAACAGCCCCAGCATTTT. Its translation: CASSLDLGSEQPQHF.